This record concerns one TCR beta chain sequence. Its cognate antigen has yet to be identified. No base quality information exists; no much larger clone differs at one position. The receptor library was made with the immunoSEQ multiplex PCR assay. The published analysis was carried out like this. A statistical classification framework was built for diagnosing cytomegalovirus status from the catalog of TCR beta chain sequences. TCRdb took this table from immuneACCESS and kept in-frame rearrangements with V and J called. Such tables lack part of the clones; where checked against another copy, unresolved V genes explain under half of the gap, and the rest is unexplained. The V and J calls and clone size come from that table; D and trimming were worked out from the DNA. The sample profile shows 70,000 or so clones; approximately 93% of them were found once. The ten largest clonotypes hold around 1.5% of the sample.

The CDR3 runs 14 residues from the cysteine to the phenylalanine. Just CDR3 DNA is preserved here, 42 bases in frame from base 1. V lost 3 bases and J lost 1 base; the stretch between them is 11 bases long. CDR1 is given as SGHKS and CDR2 as YYEKEE, both from the germline V gene (reference sequence). This sample is drawn from a study of cytomegalovirus exposure and HLA in healthy donors (dated by TCRdb to the late 2010s). Regarding the study in general: The roughly 670 repertoires of the first cohort and the roughly 120 validation repertoires were produced on the same platform, according to a later analysis. A separate validation cohort of more than 100 different subjects was used in addition to the roughly 640-subject first cohort. To predict cytomegalovirus infection status, the study combined high-throughput TCR immunosequencing, statistical association of individual TCRs with disease status, and machine learning. The study was designed to test whether signatures of past pathogen exposure could be identified by cataloging public T cell receptors.

Separate from the approximately 670-subject first cohort, the validation cohort of 95 to 150 subjects was the group to which the donors belonged. Paper-wide results and their limitations: Cytomegalovirus status was reported to be diagnosed by the classifier with high specificity and sensitivity in both the original and validation cohorts. All 120 or so repertoires were used to score co-occurrence in the validation cohort in a later analysis, because that analysis had no HLA typing for the cohort. It was suggested by the authors that the approach could potentially be generalized to other disease states and immunological phenotypes. A later analysis found that TCRs clustered in the first cohort also tended to co-occur in the roughly 120 validation repertoires, with more than 90% of cluster scores above 0. A few of the identified cytomegalovirus-associated TCR beta chains were confirmed in vitro to be specific for cytomegalovirus antigens. Most TCR sequences were seen in very few donors, while some public TCRs were found in many individuals. In the study, around 150 TCR beta chains were listed as associated with cytomegalovirus.

The rearrangement joined TRBV5-5 to TRBJ2-7, and perhaps TRBD1 as D gene, on 5 matching bases. The origin of this receptor is a man younger than 30 in good health and CMV-seropositive. Specimen: PBMCs. The CDR3: CASSSDSLSYEQYF. The nucleotide sequence reads TGTGCCAGCAGCTCTGACAGTCTTTCCTACGAGCAGTACTTC.